The present T cell receptor beta chain was sequenced within a study of monozygotic twins with cystic fibrosis. General study findings and limits: Low clonality (median around 0.0096) suggested a mostly naive repertoire. In this small cohort, shared CDR3 numbers showed no association with age, concordance or disease severity.

The assay was immunoSEQ multiplex PCR, and TCRdb's table has in-frame clones only and misses some. This sample carries 14,000 to 15,000 clones, around 83% of them seen once, and the ten largest clones take about 1%. Notes on this clone: Its cognate antigen is unknown.

The V and J ends lost 4 bases and 5 bases, in that order; junction bases with no gene match: 8. CDR3 size: 17 residues. The germline V gene encodes CDR1 MGHRA and CDR2 YSYEKL. Sequenced sample: blood. The TCR originated in a boy aged 5-17 years with cystic fibrosis. V and J are TRBV4-1 and TRBJ2-3, with TRBD2 identical over 14 bases. The CDR3 here is CASSPRLAGGPVDTQYF. For the CDR3, the DNA is TGCGCCAGCAGCCCTCGACTAGCGGGAGGGCCAGTAGATACGCAGTATTTT.